Below are 19 T cell receptor beta chains sequenced from a single sample in a study of shared clonotypes between healthy human individuals. The repertoire was sequenced with immunoSEQ multiplex PCR; TCRdb's copy has only in-frame clones and lacks some. The table lists some 240,000 clones, about 69% of them singletons. The source material was memory CD4+ T cells sorted from blood. Subset specified: CD45RA-negative fraction. All receptors come from a man aged 25-40 years in good health.

A few counts support this clone. The V and J genes are TRBV4-1 and TRBJ2-7; 13 bases match TRBD2. V lost 4 bases and J lost 0; bases outside the gene matches: 0. Germline V CDR1 and CDR2: MGHRA, YSYEKL. This CDR3 region has 15 residues. CDR3 protein: CASSRTSGSSYEQYF. CDR3 DNA: TGCGCCAGCAGCCGGACTAGCGGGAGCTCCTACGAGCAGTACTTC.

The rearrangement uses TRBV11-2 and TRBJ2-7; D is unresolved. Germline V lookup: CDR1 SGHAT, CDR2 FQNNGV. V was cut by 7 bases and J by 7 bases, with 11 bases left in between. This CDR3 region has 11 residues. CDR3 bases: TGTGCCAGCACCCCCGGGTGGGAGCAGTACTTC. Encoded protein: CASTPGWEQYF. Full variable domain (missing parts from reference TRBV11-2 and TRBJ2-7): EAGVAQSPRYKIIEKRQSVAFWCNPISGHATLYWYQQILGQGPKLLIQFQNNGVVDDSQLPKDRFSAERLKGVDSTLKIQPAKLEDSAVYLCASTPGWEQYFGPGTRLTVT.

The rearrangement links TRBV6-1 to TRBJ1-1; TRBD1 agrees at 7 bases. The junction had 3 bases not matched to a gene; V was cut back by 7 bases and J by 7 bases. There are 11 residues in the CDR3. Germline lookup yields CDR1 MNHNS and CDR2 SASEGT. CDR3 DNA sequence: TGTGCCAGCACCCGGGACAGTGAAGCTTTCTTT. Translating it yields CASTRDSEAFF.

Turning to this clone: Other DNA variants within this sample encode the same CDR3. V gene TRBV4-1 combines with J gene TRBJ1-2; no definite D call. The CDR3 totals 13 residues. V was trimmed by 0 bases and J by 2 bases, leaving 4 bases between them. Germline loops: CDR1 MGHRA, CDR2 YSYEKL. DNA for the CDR3: TGCGCCAGCAGCCAAGATGGGAACTATGGCTACACCTTC. Protein sequence: CASSQDGNYGYTF.

There are a few counts of this clone. The chain uses TRBV6-1 and TRBJ1-4, with D possibly TRBD1 on 6 matching bases. Germline loops: CDR1 MNHNS, CDR2 SASEGT. This CDR3 region has 14 residues. Trimming took 7 bases from V and 4 from J, leaving 13 bases between them. CDR3 in amino acids: CASNLDRNNEKLFF. The CDR3 nucleotides are TGTGCCAGCAACCTGGACAGAAATAATGAAAAACTGTTTTTT.

The J gene is TRBJ2-3, the V gene TRBV29-1, with 9 bases matching TRBD1. Trimming at V came to 7 bases and at J to 7 bases, leaving 9 bases not matched to a gene. Germline CDR1 SQVTM, CDR2 ANQGSEA. The CDR3 has 13 amino acids. CDR3 DNA sequence: TGCAGCGCAGGGACAGGGTTGGTAAATACGCAGTATTTT. This codes for CSAGTGLVNTQYF.

This sequence joins TRBV6-1 and TRBJ2-7; TRBD2 matches at 14 bases. The CDR3 totals 15 residues. The germline V gene encodes CDR1 MNHNS and CDR2 SASEGT. V dropped 1 base and J dropped 7; count of bases not matched to a gene: 3. The CDR3 bases are TGTGCCAGCAGTGAAGTTCGGACTAGCGGGAGGGAGCAGTACTTC. Protein: CASSEVRTSGREQYF.

The chain carries TRBV2 and TRBJ1-5; 11 bases line up with TRBD1. V was pared by 5 bases and J by 5 bases, with 5 bases of the junction left unmatched. Germline V gene data show CDR1 as SNHLY and CDR2 as FYNNEI. The CDR3 has 15 amino acids. In DNA, the CDR3 is TGTGCCAGCAGTACTGGGACAGGGGGTTATCAGCCCCAGCATTTT. Translated, it gives CASSTGTGGYQPQHF.

The chain is built from TRBV10-2 and TRBJ1-3; D uncertain. This CDR3 contains 12 residues. CDR1 is WSHSY and CDR2 is SAAADI in the germline V gene. The ends were cut back, 8 bases at V and 0 bases at J, with 5 bases in the middle. This CDR3 is CASGFSGNTIYF. The CDR3 region has the DNA TGCGCCAGCGGGTTCTCTGGAAACACCATATATTTT.

This clone was detected many times. The rearrangement uses TRBV5-1 and TRBJ1-2, with D possibly being TRBD1 (5 bases). V dropped 4 bases and J dropped 1 base, with 8 bases sitting between them. The CDR3 is 13 amino acids. The germline CDR1 and CDR2 sequences are SGHRS and YFSETQ. CDR3 sequence: CASSTDSNYGYTF. In DNA, the CDR3 is TGCGCCAGCAGCACCGACAGTAACTATGGCTACACCTTC.

The rearrangement links TRBV5-1 to TRBJ2-1, with 14 bases aligning to TRBD2. CDR1 is SGHRS, CDR2 YFSETQ, per germline. After removal of 4 bases from V and 8 bases from J, the junction contained 5 bases not matched to a gene. There are 15 residues in the CDR3. CDR3: CASSPGTSGSYEQFF. The CDR3 DNA follows: TGCGCCAGCAGCCCCGGGACTAGCGGGAGCTATGAGCAGTTCTTC. The entire variable domain, with the rest obtained from reference TRBV5-1 and TRBJ2-1, is as follows: KAGVTQTPRYLIKTRGQQVTLSCSPISGHRSVSWYQQTPGQGLQFLFEYFSETQRNKGNFPGRFSGRQFSNSRSEMNVSTLELGDSALYLCASSPGTSGSYEQFFGPGTRLTVL.

The chain carries TRBV11-2 and TRBJ2-7, with D possibly TRBD2 on 5 matching bases. This CDR3 is built from 13 residues. V lost 1 base and J 3 bases, leaving 7 bases between the germline ends. Germline loops: CDR1 SGHAT, CDR2 FQNNGV. The CDR3 DNA is TGTGCCAGCAGCTTAGCGGGAATCTACGAGCAGTACTTC. Its protein is CASSLAGIYEQYF.

The chain carries TRBV28 and TRBJ1-2; the match to TRBD1 covers 9 bases. The CDR3 contains 16 residues. CDR1 is MDHEN, CDR2 SYDVKM, per germline. V lost 0 bases and J lost 8; bases outside the gene matches: 10. The CDR3 DNA reads TGTGCCAGCAGTTTATGGGGACAGGGAATACGACCCGGCTACACCTTC. Amino acid sequence: CASSLWGQGIRPGYTF.

A note on this clone: Germline is not matched at one junction end, which may reflect a read error. The chain couples TRBV6-1 to TRBJ2-7, with 9 bases aligning to TRBD1. Germline V gene sequence: CDR1 MNHNS, CDR2 SASEGT. The length of the CDR3 is 11 residues. The CDR3 is CASSVGTGRFF. In nucleotides, the CDR3 is TGTGCCAGCAGTGTCGGGACAGGGCGGTTCTTC.

This clone was picked up one time. The chain couples TRBV25-1 to TRBJ2-3; TRBD1 agrees at 7 bases. With 6 bases clipped from V and 4 bases from J, the junction kept 10 bases outside the gene matches. CDR1 is MGHDK, CDR2 SYGVNS, per germline. The CDR3 totals 15 residues. CDR3 nucleotides: TGTGCCAGCAGGAGCACAGGGGAAAGTGCAGATACGCAGTATTTT. Its translation: CASRSTGESADTQYF. Full variable domain (remainder filled in from reference TRBV25-1 and TRBJ2-3): EADIYQTPRYLVIGTGKKITLECSQTMGHDKMYWYQQDPGMELHLIHYSYGVNSTEKGDLSSESTVSRIRTEHFPLTLESARPSHTSQYLCASRSTGESADTQYFGPGTRLTVL.

CDR3 residues: CASSEDRNNEQFF. In nucleotides, the CDR3 is TGTGCCAGCAGTGAGGACAGAAACAATGAGCAGTTCTTC. The chain uses TRBV2 and TRBJ2-1; possibly TRBD1 for D (6 bases). V lost 3 bases, J lost 5 bases, and 8 bases lay in between. Germline CDR1 SNHLY, CDR2 FYNNEI. The length of the CDR3 is 13 residues.

This clone has only one observation. DNA for the CDR3: TGCGCCAGCAGCCAAGGGGGCGCCGGCGAAAAACTGTTTTTT. Protein sequence: CASSQGGAGEKLFF. The chain combines TRBV4-1 with TRBJ1-4; D is possibly TRBD1 (5 bases). This CDR3 is 14 amino acids long. From germline, CDR1 is MGHRA and CDR2 YSYEKL. The V end was cut by 1 base, the J end by 8 bases, with 11 bases between.

The sample holds a few counts of this clone. The V and J genes are TRBV28 and TRBJ1-2; D is unresolved. Trimming removed 4 bases from V and 8 bases from J, with 5 bases in between. Germline V gives CDR1 MDHEN, CDR2 SYDVKM. The CDR3 totals 10 residues. The CDR3 sequence is CASSSGGYTF. CDR3 coding DNA: TGTGCCAGCAGTTCGGGGGGCTACACCTTC.

The chain links TRBV28 to TRBJ2-5; D ambiguous. V was clipped by 3 bases and J by 2 bases, with 10 bases between them. CDR3 length: 14 residues. CDR1 is MDHEN, CDR2 SYDVKM, per germline. CDR3 residues: CASSFPRIQETQYF. CDR3 DNA: TGTGCCAGCAGTTTCCCTCGTATTCAAGAGACCCAGTACTTC.